The subject of this entry is one T cell receptor (beta chain). TCRdb's table, derived via immunoSEQ multiplex PCR, lists solely in-frame clones and lacks some. The sample includes some 150,000 clones, about 90% of them seen just once. The data were taken from a study of control samples from healthy donors and cancer patients. Germline lookup yields CDR1 LNHDA and CDR2 SQIVND (reference sequence). The V gene lost 6 bases and the J gene lost 0 bases, with 8 bases spanning the gap. The CDR3 is made up of 14 amino acids. The source material was blood. This clonotype was sampled from a man in his late teens or twenties in good health. J is TRBJ2-2 and V is TRBV19; the D gene is possibly TRBD1 (6 bases). The CDR3 nucleotides are TGTGCCAGTAGGAGACAGGCGAACACCGGGGAGCTGTTTTTT. It is translated as CASRRQANTGELFF.